Each of the 25 T cell receptor beta chains below was sequenced from the same sample in a study of chemoradiotherapy in HPV16-positive cancers. Clones were sequenced by immunoSEQ multiplex PCR, and TCRdb holds only the in-frame ones, with some missing. Here the sample spans 6,200 or so clones, more than 60% being singletons. Sequenced material: tumor tissue, taken from a patient who underwent chemoradiotherapy. Receptors were obtained from a human donor with HPV-associated anogenital cancer.

V and J are TRBV6-1 and TRBJ2-3; D remains unclear. Trimming removed 2 bases from V and 4 bases from J, with 4 bases in between. CDR1 and CDR2 (germline): MNHNS, SASEGT. The CDR3 has 12 amino acids. In nucleotides, the CDR3 is TGTGCCAGCAGTGAAATCGCAGATACGCAGTATTTT. Amino acids: CASSEIADTQYF.

This clone was counted a single time. The V call is TRBV7-8, the J call TRBJ2-1; TRBD2 agrees at 8 bases. J was trimmed by 3 bases and V by 6 bases; bases with no gene match: 22. Germline V gives CDR1 SGHVS, CDR2 FQNEAQ. The CDR3 consists of 20 residues. The CDR3 nucleotides are TGTGCCAGCAGTCCCAGTCGTGGCAGCGGGGGTAATCTGGGCTACAATGAGCAGTTCTTC. Protein product: CASSPSRGSGGNLGYNEQFF.

This chain links TRBV5-1 with TRBJ1-6, with a tentative D call TRBD1 (5 bases). The CDR3 contains 19 residues. Germline loops: CDR1 SGHRS, CDR2 YFSETQ. The germline V and J ends were trimmed by 0 bases and 6 bases, with 22 bases remaining between them. The CDR3: CASSLAAGGAPGRNSPLHF. CDR3 DNA sequence: TGCGCCAGCAGCTTGGCGGCCGGCGGGGCTCCGGGCCGTAATTCACCCCTCCACTTT.

This clone is a singleton in its sample. The chain is built from TRBV5-6 and TRBJ2-1; D possibly corresponds to TRBD2 (6 bases). The CDR3 runs to 12 residues. V lost 5 bases and J 6 bases, leaving 9 bases between the germline ends. In germline, CDR1 is SGHDT, CDR2 YYEEEE. The DNA for the CDR3 is TGTGCCAGCAGTCGGGGGTCCAATGAGCAGTTCTTC. Residues: CASSRGSNEQFF.

The CDR3 reads CASSLDWGRSEKLFF. As DNA, the CDR3 is TGTGCCAGCAGCTTAGATTGGGGGCGATCTGAAAAACTGTTTTTT. The chain uses TRBV7-9 and TRBJ1-4; D may be TRBD1 (6 bases). V was cut by 1 base and J by 7 bases, with 13 bases left in between. The germline CDR1 and CDR2 sequences are SEHNR and FQNEAQ (reference sequence). The CDR3 length is 15 residues.

The CDR3 here is CASSLARGYNNEQFF. The CDR3 DNA is TGTGCCAGCAGCTTAGCGAGGGGGTACAACAATGAGCAGTTCTTC. The V gene is TRBV7-2, the J gene TRBJ2-1; D is perhaps TRBD1 (6 bases). CDR3 length: 15 residues. Germline-derived CDR1 and CDR2 are SGHTA and FQGNSA. V was cut by 0 bases and J by 5 bases, with 11 bases left in between.

The V gene is TRBV11-1, the J gene TRBJ2-7; D gene uncertain. The CDR3 is made up of 14 amino acids. Germline CDR1 and CDR2: SGHAT and FQDESV (reference sequence). The germline V and J ends were trimmed by 10 bases and 5 bases, with 21 bases remaining between them. CDR3 coding DNA: TGTGCCACCTCCGAACTAACGGGTGTTGACGAGCAGTACTTC. Its translation: CATSELTGVDEQYF.

V gene TRBV11-1 combines with J gene TRBJ1-5, with TRBD1 matching 8 bases. CDR1 and CDR2 from the germline V gene are SGHAT and FQDESV (reference sequence). This CDR3 is built from 13 residues. The V segment lost 5 bases and the J segment 7 bases; nucleotides outside the gene matches: 4. The DNA for the CDR3 is TGTGCCAGCAGCGTACAGGGGGGGCAGCCCCAGCATTTT. Translated: CASSVQGGQPQHF. The full variable domain, rest sourced from reference TRBV11-1 and TRBJ1-5, is EAEVAQSPRYKITEKSQAVAFWCDPISGHATLYWYRQILGQGPELLVQFQDESVVDDSQLPKDRFSAERLKGVDSTLKIQPAELGDSAMYLCASSVQGGQPQHFGDGTRLSIL.

This chain connects TRBV7-9 to TRBJ2-3; 7 bases line up with TRBD1. Germline V gene data show CDR1 as SEHNR and CDR2 as FQNEAQ (reference sequence). V gave up 5 bases and J gave up 2 bases; unmatched junction bases: 7. CDR3 length: 15 residues. CDR3 protein: CASSQQGPVTDTQYF. The CDR3 DNA is TGTGCCAGCAGCCAACAGGGGCCAGTCACAGATACGCAGTATTTT.

V usage is TRBV7-9 and J usage is TRBJ2-3, with a possible D match to TRBD1 (6 bases). V was clipped by 7 bases and J by 1 base, with 6 bases between them. The germline V gene has CDR1 SEHNR and CDR2 FQNEAQ (reference sequence). CDR3 length equals 12 residues. The CDR3 loop is CASTGGTDTQYF. The CDR3 region has the DNA TGTGCCAGCACAGGGGGCACAGATACGCAGTATTTT.

The gene calls are TRBV28 and TRBJ1-5, with 7 nucleotides matching TRBD1. The CDR3 runs to 14 residues. Unmatched junction bases numbered 3, after V lost 3 bases and J lost 4 bases. From germline, CDR1 is MDHEN and CDR2 SYDVKM. In DNA, the CDR3 is TGTGCCAGCAGTTTCAACAGGGGAAATCAGCCCCAGCATTTT. This encodes CASSFNRGNQPQHF.

The chain has TRBV7-6 and TRBJ2-2, with a weak D call TRBD2 (5 bases). Germline CDR1 SGHVS, CDR2 FNYEAQ. With 6 bases removed from V and 7 bases from J, the gap between germline ends came to 6 bases. This CDR3 has 11 residues. The CDR3 loop reads CASRGSGELFF. In nucleotides, the CDR3 is TGTGCCAGCAGAGGGAGCGGGGAGCTGTTTTTT.

This clone was counted only a few times. The V call is TRBV6-1, the J call TRBJ2-1; D not certain. The germline V gene encodes CDR1 MNHNS and CDR2 SASEGT. V was trimmed by 7 bases and J by 9 bases, leaving 10 bases between them. The CDR3 runs to 11 residues. This CDR3 reads CASTLSTEQFF. The DNA for the CDR3 is TGTGCCAGCACCCTGTCAACTGAGCAGTTCTTC.

The chain combines TRBV7-2 with TRBJ1-2; D gene ambiguous. The CDR3 runs 12 residues. Germline V gene data show CDR1 as SGHTA and CDR2 as FQGNSA. V was cut by 5 bases and J by 0 bases, with 4 bases left in between. The DNA for the CDR3 is TGTGCCAGCAGCACAGCTAACTATGGCTACACCTTC. It translates to CASSTANYGYTF. Full variable domain (missing parts from reference TRBV7-2 and TRBJ1-2): GAGVSQSPSNKVTEKGKDVELRCDPISGHTALYWYRQSLGQGLEFLIYFQGNSAPDKSGLPSDRFSAERTGGSVSTLTIQRTQQEDSAVYLCASSTANYGYTFGSGTRLTVV.

This clone came up a few times. The chain couples TRBV7-2 to TRBJ2-5; possibly TRBD1 or TRBD2 for D (5 bases each). This CDR3 contains 14 residues. CDR1 and CDR2 from the germline V gene are SGHTA and FQGNSA. Trimming cost V 3 bases and J 6 bases, with 14 bases left between them. Here the CDR3 DNA reads TGTGCCAGCAGCTTTCCGGGACCGCAGAAGACCCAGTACTTC. Translated: CASSFPGPQKTQYF.

This clone was counted a single time. The genes are TRBV23-1 and TRBJ1-6; D is perhaps TRBD1 (6 bases). TRBV23-1 is reported as an ORF; its role is uncertain. The CDR3 is 21 residues long. V shed 4 bases and J shed 5 bases, with 30 bases lying between them. For the CDR3, the DNA is TGCGCCAGCAGTCTGAAGGAGGAAGGGTTATACAGGGCTCCAAATAATTCACCCCTCCACTTT. Translated, it gives CASSLKEEGLYRAPNNSPLHF.

The chain joins TRBV19 to TRBJ2-3; D is possibly TRBD1 (5 bases). The CDR3 spans 14 residues. The V gene lost 2 bases and the J gene lost 3 bases, with 9 bases spanning the gap. Per the germline V gene, CDR1 is LNHDA and CDR2 is SQIVND (reference sequence). The CDR3 loop is CASSIQGRTDTQYF. CDR3 sequence (DNA): TGTGCCAGTAGTATACAGGGTAGGACAGATACGCAGTATTTT.

The V call is TRBV6-1, the J call TRBJ1-2; D ambiguous. The germline gives CDR1 MNHNS, CDR2 SASEGT. V dropped 8 bases and J dropped 8 bases, with 9 bases sitting between them. CDR3 length equals 10 residues. Here the CDR3 DNA reads TGTGCCAGCCATGGTTGGGGCTACACCTTC. It is translated as CASHGWGYTF.

This clone showed up just once. The gene calls are TRBV7-2 and TRBJ2-1; TRBD2 agrees at 7 bases. J lost 1 base, V lost 2 bases, and 8 bases had no gene match. In germline, CDR1 is SGHTA, CDR2 FQGNSA. The CDR3 loop spans 17 amino acids. The CDR3 sequence: CASSLSPSGVSYNEQFF. In nucleotides, the CDR3 is TGTGCCAGCAGCTTATCCCCAAGCGGGGTTTCCTACAATGAGCAGTTCTTC. The full variable domain, with the rest looked up from reference TRBV7-2 and TRBJ2-1, is GAGVSQSPSNKVTEKGKDVELRCDPISGHTALYWYRQSLGQGLEFLIYFQGNSAPDKSGLPSDRFSAERTGGSVSTLTIQRTQQEDSAVYLCASSLSPSGVSYNEQFFGPGTRLTVL.

This chain joins TRBV7-2 and TRBJ1-1; the D is unclear. The CDR3 sequence is 13 residues long. CDR1 is SGHTA, CDR2 FQGNSA, per germline. V was clipped by 5 bases and J by 4 bases, with 11 bases between them. The CDR3 loop is CASSRYTTTEAFF. The DNA for the CDR3 is TGTGCCAGCAGCCGATATACCACCACTGAAGCTTTCTTT.

This clone was counted between two and nine times. The chain is built from TRBV6-5 and TRBJ2-7; TRBD1 matches at 8 bases. The ends lost 4 bases at V and 0 bases at J; junction bases unmatched: 5. Germline loops: CDR1 MNHEY, CDR2 SVGAGI. This CDR3 contains 15 residues. The CDR3 reads CASSSPGGASYEQYF. The CDR3 DNA reads TGTGCCAGCAGTTCCCCAGGGGGCGCCTCCTACGAGCAGTACTTC.

V and J are TRBV28 and TRBJ2-7; D remains ambiguous. Germline CDR1 is MDHEN and CDR2 is SYDVKM. The CDR3 loop spans 13 amino acids. Trimming left V 2 bases short and J 1 base short, with 6 bases between. The CDR3: CASSLTDSYEQYF. In DNA, the CDR3 is TGTGCCAGCAGTTTAACGGATTCCTACGAGCAGTACTTC.

J is TRBJ1-1 and V is TRBV6-5; TRBD1 matches at 7 bases. In germline, CDR1 is MNHEY, CDR2 SVGAGI. This CDR3 is 16 amino acids long. Germline trimming cut 0 bases from V and 4 bases from J; bases unmatched to any gene: 8. The CDR3 sequence is CASSYSQGPWGTEAFF. For the CDR3, the DNA is TGTGCCAGCAGTTACTCACAGGGGCCCTGGGGCACTGAAGCTTTCTTT.

This clone has only one observation. V usage is TRBV13 and J usage is TRBJ2-7, with 7 positions matching TRBD1. The J segment lost 2 bases and the V segment lost 2 bases, leaving 6 bases of the junction unmatched. Looked up from germline, CDR1 is PRHDT and CDR2 is FYEKMQ (reference sequence). The CDR3 is 15 amino acids. In nucleotides, the CDR3 is TGTGCCAGCAGCTTAAATCCACAGGGGACCTACGAGCAGTACTTC. This translates into CASSLNPQGTYEQYF.

The CDR3: CASSPLDNFAGYTF. In nucleotides, the CDR3 is TGTGCCAGCAGTCCTTTAGACAATTTCGCTGGCTACACCTTC. V is TRBV28 and J is TRBJ1-2, with D unresolved. This CDR3 has 14 residues. The V end was cut by 5 bases, the J end by 7 bases, with 17 bases between. Germline V gene sequence: CDR1 MDHEN, CDR2 SYDVKM.